This TCR beta chain emerged from a study of shared clonotypes between healthy human individuals. Whole-study results and caveats: Naive subsets, compared against memory subsets, generally had larger estimated richness values.

About this clone: Antigen: not known.

J gave up 5 bases and V 3 bases, and 5 bases lay outside the gene matches. This CDR3 contains 15 residues. Germline V gene sequence: CDR1 SEHNR, CDR2 FQNEAQ (reference sequence). Clones were read by immunoSEQ multiplex PCR, and TCRdb kept only the in-frame ones, dropping some. In the table there are roughly 2.2 million clones, about 90% of which are singletons. This sequence joins TRBV7-9 and TRBJ2-1, with 9 positions matching TRBD2. Sequencing used naive CD4+ T cells from PBMCs. Subset noted: CD45RA+ positively selected. The source of this sequence is a man aged 18 to 35 in good health. Some clones in this sample may be carry-over from other donors' samples. CDR3 in amino acids: CASSFLTSGNNEQFF. Here the CDR3 DNA reads TGTGCCAGCAGCTTCCTGACTAGCGGTAACAATGAGCAGTTCTTC.